The 14 T cell receptor beta chains in this list originate from one sample, sequenced in a study of cytomegalovirus exposure and HLA in healthy donors. The protocol was immunoSEQ multiplex PCR, while the TCRdb copy is restricted to in-frame clones and leaves out a portion. The repertoire holds about 280,000 clones, with approximately 87% as singletons. The sequenced material came from PBMCs. The origin of the receptors is a woman between 18 and 30 years old in good health and CMV-seronegative.

The CDR3 DNA follows: TGTGCCTCTAGGTATGGGGCTGGGGAAGCTTTCTTT. It encodes CASRYGAGEAFF. The rearrangement joins TRBV7-9 to TRBJ1-1; possible D gene TRBD1, 5 bases. V lost 11 bases and J lost 8, with 18 bases in between. Per the germline V gene, CDR1 is SEHNR and CDR2 is FQNEAQ (reference sequence). CDR3 length: 12 residues.

The rearrangement uses TRBV7-9 and TRBJ2-1; 8 bases fit TRBD2. J gave up 2 bases and V 1 base, and 1 base lay outside the gene matches. Germline V CDR1 and CDR2: SEHNR, FQNEAQ (reference sequence). The CDR3 extends over 15 amino acids. CDR3 nucleotide sequence: TGTGCCAGCAGCTTAGACGGGGGGGCCTACAATGAGCAGTTCTTC. This codes for CASSLDGGAYNEQFF.

The chain combines TRBV19 with TRBJ2-2; tentative D call: TRBD2 (6 bases). The CDR3 loop spans 15 amino acids. Germline V gives CDR1 LNHDA, CDR2 SQIVND (reference sequence). V lost 3 bases and J 6 bases, leaving 14 bases between the germline ends. The CDR3 DNA sequence: TGTGCCAGTAGTATCGCCCTAGCGACCGCCGGGGAGCTGTTTTTT. Translated: CASSIALATAGELFF.

The CDR3 sequence: CASSIISPGVSSYNEQFF. The CDR3, as DNA: TGTGCCAGTAGTATAATTAGCCCAGGGGTAAGCTCCTACAATGAGCAGTTCTTC. The chain carries TRBV19 and TRBJ2-1; D perhaps matches TRBD1 (6 bases). The V end was cut by 2 bases, the J end by 0 bases, with 17 bases between. Looked up from germline, CDR1 is LNHDA and CDR2 is SQIVND (reference sequence). The CDR3 covers 18 residues.

The chain uses TRBV29-1 and TRBJ2-1, with 16 bases matching TRBD2. The V segment lost 6 bases and the J segment 4 bases; nucleotides outside the gene matches: 9. CDR3 length: 17 amino acids. The germline CDR1 and CDR2 sequences are SQVTM and ANQGSEA. The CDR3 nucleotides are TGCAGCGTGCTGGGACTAGCGGGAGGGGAGGAGTACAATGAGCAGTTCTTC. Translated: CSVLGLAGGEEYNEQFF.

V and J are TRBV7-2 and TRBJ2-7; tentative D call: TRBD1 (5 bases). V shed 5 bases and J shed 7 bases, with 12 bases lying between them. The CDR3 has 12 residues. Germline V gene lookup returns CDR1 SGHTA and CDR2 FQGNSA. The CDR3 DNA sequence: TGTGCCAGCAGCCACTCAGGGTATGAGCAGTACTTC. Translation gives CASSHSGYEQYF.

This chain uses TRBV5-1 with TRBJ2-7, with D possibly matching TRBD2 (5 bases). This CDR3 comprises 12 residues. With 4 bases removed from V and 4 bases from J, the gap between germline ends came to 9 bases. Germline CDR1 reads SGHRS; CDR2 reads YFSETQ. Here the CDR3 reads CASSMDSYEQYF. The CDR3 DNA sequence: TGCGCCAGCAGCATGGACTCGTACGAGCAGTACTTC.

The CDR3 nucleotides read TGCGCCAGCAGCTTACAGCCGACAGGGGGTGAAAAACTGTTTTTT. Protein sequence: CASSLQPTGGEKLFF. The chain employs TRBV5-1 and TRBJ1-4; the match to TRBD1 covers 9 bases. Per the germline V gene, CDR1 is SGHRS and CDR2 is YFSETQ. The trim removed 2 bases at V and 7 bases at J, leaving 6 bases unmatched. The CDR3 is made up of 15 amino acids.

This sequence joins TRBV28 and TRBJ1-6; the D gene is possibly TRBD1 (5 bases). The CDR3 covers 14 residues. The V gene's germline CDR1 is MDHEN and CDR2 SYDVKM. DNA for the CDR3: TGTGCTACCAACCCGGCAGGGATTTATTCACCCCTCCACTTT. Translation: CATNPAGIYSPLHF.

The CDR3 coding sequence is TGCGCCAGCAGCTTGGGTTCGGGAGTAGGCACAGATACGCAGTATTTT. Translation gives CASSLGSGVGTDTQYF. The chain has TRBV5-1 and TRBJ2-3, with a possible D match to TRBD2 (6 bases). The CDR3 is 16 amino acids. Germline V CDR1 and CDR2: SGHRS, YFSETQ. The germline V and J ends were trimmed by 0 bases and 1 base, with 12 bases remaining between them.

This clone was recorded once. The rearrangement uses TRBV6-1 and TRBJ1-2, with D uncertain. V lost 10 bases and J lost 0, with 18 bases in between. The CDR3 is 15 amino acids. CDR1 MNHNS and CDR2 SASEGT come from the germline V gene. In DNA form, the CDR3 reads TGTGCCACTTCGGAGGGAATTCACCCTAACTATGGCTACACCTTC. Translated, it gives CATSEGIHPNYGYTF.

The chain carries TRBV27 and TRBJ1-2; 9 bases align to TRBD1. Germline CDR1 and CDR2: MNHEY and SMNVEV (reference sequence). CDR3 length: 15 residues. V was clipped by 7 bases and J by 4 bases; unmatched bases: 10. DNA of the CDR3: TGTGCCAGCAACCCGACAGGGGGTCGCGGCTATGGCTACACCTTC. Amino acid sequence: CASNPTGGRGYGYTF.

The J gene is TRBJ2-1, the V gene TRBV5-6; TRBD2 matches 12 bases. With 2 bases clipped from V and 10 bases from J, the junction kept 7 bases outside the gene matches. The CDR3 is made up of 15 amino acids. Germline V lookup: CDR1 SGHDT, CDR2 YYEEEE. CDR3 residues: CASSFLAGGRWEQFF. DNA for the CDR3: TGTGCCAGCAGCTTCCTAGCGGGAGGGCGTTGGGAGCAGTTCTTC.

V gene TRBV5-6 combines with J gene TRBJ1-5; possible D gene TRBD1, 5 bases. The length of the CDR3 is 15 residues. V was pared by 1 base and J by 3 bases, with 11 bases between. Germline V gene data show CDR1 as SGHDT and CDR2 as YYEEEE. In DNA form, the CDR3 reads TGTGCCAGCAGCTTGAGGGGCACACACAATCAGCCCCAGCATTTT. This gives the protein CASSLRGTHNQPQHF.